Here is one T cell receptor beta chain with its context. The record originates from a study of blood T cell repertoires in COVID-19. Study information: Both acute and convalescent COVID-19 samples were obtained from the United States, Italy and Spain. Sources were T cells, B-cell-depleted T cells, or PBMCs; the material itself was cDNA or gDNA.

Libraries were prepared by immunoSEQ multiplex PCR; TCRdb keeps only in-frame clonotypes and omits some of them. The repertoire consists of 250,000 to 300,000 clones, with around 89% occurring once and the leading ten covering under 15%. The sequence derives from an older woman with acute or convalescent COVID-19. The sample consisted of peripheral blood.

The CDR3 loop reads CASSGGTSGSSSYEQYF. The CDR3 nucleotides are TGTGCCAGCAGTGGGGGGACTAGCGGTTCGAGCTCCTACGAGCAGTACTTC. This chain joins TRBV27 and TRBJ2-7; 11 bases match TRBD2. The germline gives CDR1 MNHEY, CDR2 SMNVEV (reference sequence). The V gene end was trimmed by 5 bases and the J gene end by 0 bases; junction bases not matched to a gene: 9. This CDR3 contains 17 residues.